This is a list of T cell receptor beta chains from one sample in a study of blood T cells in healthy people across ages. TCRdb re-called the 5' RACE reads with MiXCR, one entry per CDR3 protein. The table has about 1 million distinct CDR3 sequences, 40% to 50% seen once. Sequencing input: blood. The source is a woman aged 55-70 years in good health. CDR3s include the opening cysteine and the closing phenylalanine or tryptophan. The D gene is left open where the match is weak. Rows give clone size only sometimes, using once, few, many, or a class for an expanded clone.

clone_size j_call v_call d_call cdr3_nt cdr3_aa
NA TRBJ2-3 TRBV6-6 TRBD1 TGTGCCAGCAGGCACACAGGGGGCGGCACAGATACGCAGTATTTT CASRHTGGGTDTQYF
NA TRBJ1-2 TRBV7-9 NA TGTGCCAGCAGCTTTACCCCAGGGGCTAGCGACTATGGCTACACCTTC CASSFTPGASDYGYTF
many TRBJ2-3 TRBV27 NA TGTGCCAGCAGCTTAGGGGGAAATACGCAGTATTTT CASSLGGNTQYF
NA TRBJ2-5 TRBV5-1 TRBD1 TGCGCCAGCAGCTTGCGGACAGGGGACGAGACCCAGTACTTC CASSLRTGDETQYF
few TRBJ2-4 TRBV12-3/TRBV12-4 TRBD2 TGTGCCAGCAGCACCAGGGGACTAGCGGGGGAGCAGTACTTC CASSTRGLAGEQYF
few TRBJ1-2 TRBV27 NA TGTGCCAGCAGTTACGCAGGGGAAGGCTATGGCTACACCTTC CASSYAGEGYGYTF
NA TRBJ2-5 TRBV6-6 TRBD2 TGTGCCAGCAGTTCAACCACTAGCGTACTCCAAGGGACCCAGTACTTC CASSSTTSVLQGTQYF
once TRBJ2-7 TRBV7-2 TRBD2 TGTGCCAGCAGCGAGGTCCCTAGCGGGCTCTCCTACGAGCAGTACTTC CASSEVPSGLSYEQYF
NA TRBJ2-5 TRBV5-1 NA TGCGCCAGCAACGCGCCAGGGGAAGAGACCCAGTACTTC CASNAPGEETQYF
NA TRBJ1-2 TRBV4-1 TRBD1 TGCGCCAGCAGCCGGGGAGACAGGGTTCCGGGGGGCTACACCTTC CASSRGDRVPGGYTF
NA TRBJ2-7 TRBV5-1 TRBD2 TGCGCCAGCAGCCTCTTAGCGGGAGCGGTCGAGCAGTACTTC CASSLLAGAVEQYF
many TRBJ2-5 TRBV29-1 NA TGCAGCGTTGAAGGGCCCTTCACAGAGACCCAGTACTTC CSVEGPFTETQYF
few TRBJ2-3 TRBV24-1 NA TGTGCCACCAGTGATTTGGGGATTACGCAGTATTTT CATSDLGITQYF
NA TRBJ2-5 TRBV7-9 TRBD2 TGTGCCAGCAGCTTCCTAGCGGGACAAGAGACCCAGTACTTC CASSFLAGQETQYF
NA TRBJ1-1 TRBV29-1 NA TGCAGCGTTGAAAAGGGGGTGGCTTTCTTT CSVEKGVAFF
NA TRBJ2-4 TRBV10-3 TRBD1 TGTGCCATCAGTGACGCGACAGGGGAGCAGTACTTC CAISDATGEQYF
NA TRBJ1-5 TRBV10-3 NA TGTGCCATAAGGGGTGGTAGCAATCAGCCCCAGCATTTT CAIRGGSNQPQHF
NA TRBJ2-3 TRBV20-1 TRBD2 TGCAGTGCTATTCTCCCGGGACTAGCGATTAGCACAGATACGCAGTATTTT CSAILPGLAISTDTQYF
NA TRBJ2-7 TRBV5-1 TRBD2 TGCGCCAGCAGCGAGGCGGGAGCTATCTACGAGCAGTACTTC CASSEAGAIYEQYF
few TRBJ2-7 TRBV5-1 TRBD1 TGCGCCAGCAGCAGCAGTGAAGGGGGCTACTACGAGCAGTACTTC CASSSSEGGYYEQYF
many TRBJ2-5 TRBV20-1 NA TGCAGTGCTAGAGATCCCCCGGGACCCTCCTGGGGAGAGACCCAGTACTTC CSARDPPGPSWGETQYF
many TRBJ2-5 TRBV20-1 NA TGCAGTGCTAGAGGGGAGTTTCAAGAGACCCAGTACTTC CSARGEFQETQYF
NA TRBJ1-4 TRBV12-3/TRBV12-4 NA TGTGCCAGCAGTTTTGGGGGGCCTAATGAAAAACTGTTTTTT CASSFGGPNEKLFF
few TRBJ2-1 TRBV15 TRBD1 TGTGCCACCAGAGGGACAGCAAACTACAATGAGCAGTTCTTC CATRGTANYNEQFF
few TRBJ2-7 TRBV4-1 NA TGCGCCAGCAGCCCCGTCCGCCGTACTACTTCCTACGAGCAGTACTTC CASSPVRRTTSYEQYF
few TRBJ2-6 TRBV2 NA TGTGCCAGCAGTCCCGGTTGGGGAACCCCTGGGGCCAACGTCCTGACTTTC CASSPGWGTPGANVLTF
NA TRBJ2-1 TRBV7-2 TRBD2 TGTGCCAGCAGCTTACCACGACTAGCGGGAGTGTCCAATGAGCAGTTCTTC CASSLPRLAGVSNEQFF
NA TRBJ1-1 TRBV20-1 TRBD1 TGCAGTGCTAGTCCCACAGGGGTCCCTACACTGAACACTGAAGCTTTCTTT CSASPTGVPTLNTEAFF
NA TRBJ2-5 TRBV10-3 NA TGTGCCATCAGTGAACGGACTCCGAGCGGAGCGACCCAGTACTTC CAISERTPSGATQYF
once TRBJ2-7 TRBV7-6 NA TGTGCCAGCAGCTTAAACACAGGTCGATTTACCTACGAGCAGTACTTC CASSLNTGRFTYEQYF
few TRBJ1-2 TRBV2 NA TGTGCCAGCCCCGGAGGGGGTAACTATGGCTACACCTTC CASPGGGNYGYTF
few TRBJ2-5 TRBV15 NA TGTGCCACCAGCAGGTCCCTGAGGACAGACGGGCAGGAGACCCAGTACTTC CATSRSLRTDGQETQYF
NA TRBJ2-1 TRBV14 TRBD2 TGTGCCAGCAGCCTAGATAGCGGGAGGGCCGATGAGCAGTTCTTC CASSLDSGRADEQFF
few TRBJ2-7 TRBV11-2 NA TGTGCCAGCAGCTTAGATGGGACACTCCCTTCCGAGCAGTACTTC CASSLDGTLPSEQYF
NA TRBJ2-5 TRBV11-2 TRBD2 TGTGCCAGCAGGGGGACTAGCGGGAGAGAGGAGACCCAGTACTTC CASRGTSGREETQYF
few TRBJ2-5 TRBV6-6 NA TGTGCCAGCAGCCGGACACGTCAGTACCAAGAGACCCAGTACTTC CASSRTRQYQETQYF
NA TRBJ1-6 TRBV4-2 NA TGTGCCAGCAGCCAAGACCGACAGGTTAATTCACCCCTCCACTTT CASSQDRQVNSPLHF
NA TRBJ1-6 TRBV28 NA TGTGCCAGCAGTGTGGGGGGCCGTTACTCTAATTCACCCCTCCACTTT CASSVGGRYSNSPLHF
few TRBJ2-1 TRBV5-1 NA TGCGCCAGCAGCTTGTGGGGATTGGGTAGTGGTGAGCAGTTCTTC CASSLWGLGSGEQFF
NA TRBJ2-1 TRBV10-3 TRBD2 TGTGCCATCAGCCGGACTACTAGCGGAGGAGACAATGAGCAGTTCTTC CAISRTTSGGDNEQFF
few TRBJ1-2 TRBV27 NA TGTGCCAGCAGGGGGGTCGACTATGGCTACACCTTC CASRGVDYGYTF
NA TRBJ2-5 TRBV6-5 TRBD1 TGTGCCAGCAGGGGACAGGGAGGCGAGACCCAGTACTTC CASRGQGGETQYF
NA TRBJ2-7 TRBV2 TRBD2 TGTGCCAGCAGTGAAGGTGGGACTAGCGTCTACGAGCAGTACTTC CASSEGGTSVYEQYF
NA TRBJ2-7 TRBV2 NA TGTGCCAGCACCAACCCCGACAGCTACGAGCAGTACTTC CASTNPDSYEQYF
NA TRBJ2-3 TRBV13 NA TGTGCTTCCTCCCGGGGGCTCGGGACAGATACGCAGTATTTT CASSRGLGTDTQYF
NA TRBJ2-7 TRBV6-2/TRBV6-3 NA TGTGCCAGCAGCTTCGTAGTCCAACTAGTAAGCTACGAGCAGTACTTC CASSFVVQLVSYEQYF
NA TRBJ2-7 TRBV14 NA TGTGCCAGCAGCCCCCGAGGGGGGTCAAGCTCCTACAATGAGCAGTACTTC CASSPRGGSSSYNEQYF
few TRBJ2-5 TRBV15 NA TGTGCCACGGGGGACGGAGAAGAGACCCAGTACTTC CATGDGEETQYF
many TRBJ1-4 TRBV20-1 NA TGCAGTGCTGAACCACCTCGGGCGGTATCTAATGAAAAACTGTTTTTT CSAEPPRAVSNEKLFF
NA TRBJ2-7 TRBV28 TRBD2 TGTGCCACCGAAGACGAGCGGGAGGTCTACGAGCAGTACTTC CATEDEREVYEQYF
once TRBJ2-2 TRBV7-3 TRBD1 TGTGCCAGCAGCTTCAGGACAGGGAGCACCGGGGAGCTGTTTTTT CASSFRTGSTGELFF
few TRBJ2-1 TRBV5-1 NA TGCGCCAGCAGCTTTAAGCCGAACAATGAGCAGTTCTTC CASSFKPNNEQFF
NA TRBJ2-3 TRBV7-8 TRBD2 TGTGCCAGCAGCTTGCGGGAGGGCCATAGCACAGATACGCAGTATTTT CASSLREGHSTDTQYF
NA TRBJ1-6 TRBV5-1 TRBD1 TGCGCCAGCAGCGCGGACAGGGGCGGAGACTCCTATAATTCACCCCTCCACTTT CASSADRGGDSYNSPLHF
NA TRBJ2-2 TRBV29-1 TRBD1 TGCAGCGTTGGGGGACAGGGGGGAACCGGGGAGCTGTTTTTT CSVGGQGGTGELFF
few TRBJ2-1 TRBV9 NA TGTGCCAGCAGCGTAGCACGGAGTAGCAATGAGCAGTTCTTC CASSVARSSNEQFF
NA TRBJ2-3 TRBV6-1 NA TGTGCCAGCGCATCTCAGGGATTCCCTAGCACAGATACGCAGTATTTT CASASQGFPSTDTQYF
few TRBJ2-7 TRBV4-1 NA TGCGCCAGCAGCCAAGGCTCCGCGTCTGGCTACGAGCAGTACTTC CASSQGSASGYEQYF